These 26 T cell receptor beta chains originate from one sample sequenced in a study of vaccination effects on CD4 cells after COVID-19. Generated by immunoSEQ multiplex PCR, the TCRdb table keeps only in-frame clones and is missing some. The data hold 45,000 or so clones, with roughly 76% observed a single time. No antigen has been identified for these receptors. The culture ran for nine to ten days, and then CD4+ T cells were isolated. The material was CD4+ T cells from PBMCs cultured without peptide, obtained before COVID-19 vaccination. These receptors were taken from a human donor who had a prior SARS-CoV-2 infection.

The chain carries TRBV3-1 (or the pseudogene TRBV3-2) and TRBJ1-6; D is uncertain. The CDR3 loop spans 13 amino acids. V lost 6 bases and J 5 bases, leaving 8 bases between the germline ends. The V gene's germline CDR1 is LGHDT and CDR2 YNNKEL (reference sequence). In DNA, the CDR3 is TGTGCCAGCAGGGGGATAGATAATTCACCCCTCCACTTT. Translated: CASRGIDNSPLHF.

The chain joins TRBV3-1 (or the pseudogene TRBV3-2) to TRBJ1-1, with a possible D match to TRBD1 (5 bases). Germline V gives CDR1 LGHDT, CDR2 YNNKEL (reference sequence). The CDR3 is 14 amino acids. V was trimmed by 2 bases and J by 1 base, leaving 8 bases between them. In nucleotides, the CDR3 is TGTGCCAGCAGCCAATCGGGGGGGAACACTGAAGCTTTCTTT. Its translation: CASSQSGGNTEAFF.

CDR3 sequence (DNA): TGTGCCAGCAGCCTCGGGACTAGCGGGGGGGCCTCCCTCGAGCAGTACTTC. As protein: CASSLGTSGGASLEQYF. The V gene is TRBV5-4, the J gene TRBJ2-7, with 16 nucleotides matching TRBD2. V shed 4 bases, J shed 6 bases, and the junction held 10 bases outside the gene matches. The CDR3 loop spans 17 amino acids. Germline values: CDR1 SGHNT, CDR2 YYREEE (reference sequence).

This sequence joins TRBV7-2 and TRBJ2-3, with 12 positions matching TRBD2. The CDR3 sequence is 16 residues long. The germline V gene has CDR1 SGHTA and CDR2 FQGNSA. The ends lost 5 bases at V and 5 bases at J; junction bases unmatched: 8. CDR3 amino acids: CASSRTSGRPLDTQYF. CDR3 in DNA: TGTGCCAGCAGCCGTACTAGCGGGAGGCCCCTAGATACGCAGTATTTT.

The chain carries TRBV28 and TRBJ1-2; D might be TRBD1 (5 bases). CDR3 length: 16 amino acids. CDR1 MDHEN and CDR2 SYDVKM come from the germline V gene. Between the trimmed V and J ends, which lost 4 bases and 1 base, there was a span of 16 bases. The CDR3 protein is CASSSLRQLVNYGYTF. For the CDR3, the DNA is TGTGCCAGCAGTTCGCTACGACAGTTGGTTAACTATGGCTACACCTTC.

The chain couples TRBV19 to TRBJ1-1; D ambiguous. The V and J ends lost 3 bases and 3 bases respectively, with 14 bases between them. Germline CDR1 is LNHDA and CDR2 is SQIVND (reference sequence). This CDR3 comprises 15 residues. DNA of the CDR3: TGTGCCAGTAGTATTATCGGTCTTGGGGACACTGAAGCTTTCTTT. Translated: CASSIIGLGDTEAFF.

This chain links TRBV6-5 with TRBJ2-7, with D maybe TRBD2 (6 bases). This CDR3 has 15 amino acids. From germline, CDR1 is MNHEY and CDR2 SVGAGI. V was shortened by 6 bases and J by 2 bases, with 17 bases between the two germline ends. The CDR3 sequence is CASRGRGEVAYEQYF. The CDR3 region has the DNA TGTGCCAGCAGGGGGCGGGGAGAGGTTGCCTACGAGCAGTACTTC.

This clone was detected a few times. J is TRBJ2-1 and V is TRBV4-1; TRBD2 aligns across 8 bases. The CDR3 contains 15 residues. The V segment lost 1 base and the J segment 4 bases; nucleotides outside the gene matches: 3. The germline gives CDR1 MGHRA, CDR2 YSYEKL. This CDR3 is CASSQVLAGYNEQFF. The CDR3 nucleotides are TGCGCCAGCAGCCAAGTATTAGCGGGGTACAATGAGCAGTTCTTC.

V is TRBV5-1 and J is TRBJ2-1, with 8 positions matching TRBD1. There are 14 residues in the CDR3. The J segment lost 7 bases and the V segment lost 4 bases, leaving 7 bases of the junction unmatched. Germline V gene sequence: CDR1 SGHRS, CDR2 YFSETQ. DNA of the CDR3: TGCGCCAGCAGCCAGGGGGCCGGGAATAATGAGCAGTTCTTC. Its protein is CASSQGAGNNEQFF.

This clone was seen just once. The chain has TRBV5-1 and TRBJ2-2; 12 bases align to TRBD1. Germline V gives CDR1 SGHRS, CDR2 YFSETQ. The CDR3 has 15 amino acids. Losses at the gene ends were 7 bases for V and 6 bases for J; bases not matched to a gene: 7. CDR3 region: CASGPGQGAPGELFF. The CDR3 DNA follows: TGCGCCAGCGGCCCGGGACAGGGGGCGCCCGGGGAGCTGTTTTTT.

This sequence joins TRBV11-2 and TRBJ2-1, with D perhaps matching TRBD1 (6 bases). V was clipped by 4 bases and J by 4 bases, with 17 bases between them. CDR1 SGHAT and CDR2 FQNNGV come from the germline V gene. The CDR3 totals 16 residues. This CDR3 is CASSYLRGGKYNEQFF. The CDR3 nucleotides are TGTGCCAGCAGCTACCTCAGGGGCGGAAAGTACAATGAGCAGTTCTTC.

The chain has TRBV15 and TRBJ2-7; no clear D. Germline V gene sequence: CDR1 LNHNV, CDR2 YYDKDF (reference sequence). The V end lost 1 base, the J end lost 5 bases, and 6 bases lay between the germline ends. The CDR3 loop spans 12 amino acids. The CDR3 loop reads CATSRASNEQYF. The CDR3 DNA follows: TGTGCCACCAGCAGAGCATCAAACGAGCAGTACTTC. Full variable domain (rest looked up from reference TRBV15 and TRBJ2-7): DAMVIQNPRYQVTQFGKPVTLSCSQTLNHNVMYWYQQKSSQAPKLLFHYYDKDFNNEADTPDNFQSRRPNTSFCFLDIRSPGLGDTAMYLCATSRASNEQYFGPGTRLTVT.

The V and J genes are TRBV4-2 and TRBJ2-2; no definite D call. V was clipped by 2 bases and J by 0 bases, with 1 base between them. The CDR3 runs 13 residues. CDR1 is LGHNA, CDR2 YNFKEQ, per germline. The CDR3 sequence is CASSQPNTGELFF. As DNA, the CDR3 is TGTGCCAGCAGCCAACCGAACACCGGGGAGCTGTTTTTT.

This chain uses TRBV7-2 with TRBJ1-2; TRBD1 matches 10 bases. V lost 3 bases to trimming and J lost 1 base; unmatched junction nucleotides: 5. The CDR3 contains 16 residues. Looked up from germline, CDR1 is SGHTA and CDR2 is FQGNSA. The chain's CDR3 is CASSFTGTGVNYGYTF. CDR3 in DNA: TGTGCCAGCAGCTTCACCGGGACAGGGGTTAACTATGGCTACACCTTC.

This clone was detected a few times. This chain joins TRBV5-1 and TRBJ2-2; 8 bases agree with TRBD2. This CDR3 is 14 amino acids long. Germline V gene data show CDR1 as SGHRS and CDR2 as YFSETQ. V shed 4 bases and J 3 bases; nucleotides not matched to a gene: 2. CDR3 in amino acids: CASSPGGDTGELFF. The CDR3 nucleotides read TGCGCCAGCAGCCCCGGGGGGGACACCGGGGAGCTGTTTTTT.

The gene calls are TRBV2 and TRBJ2-2, with D unresolved. V shed 1 base and J shed 2 bases, with 8 bases lying between them. The CDR3 extends over 15 amino acids. Germline V gives CDR1 SNHLY, CDR2 FYNNEI. The CDR3 spells CASSEVNTNTGELFF. The DNA for the CDR3 is TGTGCCAGCAGTGAAGTGAACACCAACACCGGGGAGCTGTTTTTT.

This chain connects TRBV19 to TRBJ2-2; D unclear. The CDR3 contains 14 residues. Looked up from germline, CDR1 is LNHDA and CDR2 is SQIVND (reference sequence). V lost 7 bases and J 3 bases, leaving 12 bases between the germline ends. CDR3 in DNA: TGTGCCAGTAATTGGATTCCGGACACCGGGGAGCTGTTTTTT. Protein: CASNWIPDTGELFF.

This clone is deemed medium-sized (0.01 to 0.1%). The chain is built from TRBV20-1 and TRBJ1-2; no definite D call. The germline V gene has CDR1 DFQATT and CDR2 SNEGSKA (reference sequence). There are 10 residues in the CDR3. Trimming removed 3 bases at V and 11 bases at J, with 10 bases between. CDR3 in amino acids: CSASSGRYTF. The CDR3 nucleotides are TGCAGTGCTAGCTCTGGGAGGTACACCTTC.

There are a few counts of this clone. J is TRBJ2-1 and V is TRBV6-6; 9 bases align to TRBD1. V gave up 5 bases and J gave up 0 bases; unmatched junction bases: 5. The CDR3 runs 16 residues. The V gene's germline CDR1 is MNHNY and CDR2 SVGAGI (reference sequence). The CDR3 bases are TGTGCCAGCAGTCGACAGGGGGGTAGCTCCTACAATGAGCAGTTCTTC. It yields the protein CASSRQGGSSYNEQFF.

The J gene is TRBJ2-2, the V gene TRBV2; D is uncertain. The CDR3 length is 14 residues. V gave up 6 bases and J gave up 0 bases, with 8 bases separating them. Germline V lookup: CDR1 SNHLY, CDR2 FYNNEI. This CDR3 reads CASRPTANTGELFF. The CDR3 region has the DNA TGTGCCAGCAGGCCGACTGCGAACACCGGGGAGCTGTTTTTT.

The chain combines TRBV30 with TRBJ2-5; 9 bases map to TRBD2. CDR1 and CDR2 from the germline V gene are GTSNPN and SVGIG (reference sequence). V lost 4 bases and J lost 1; bases outside the gene matches: 4. CDR3 length: 14 amino acids. The DNA for the CDR3 is TGTGCCTGGACCGCGGGGGGGTCCCAAGAGACCCAGTACTTC. Translated: CAWTAGGSQETQYF.

The rearrangement joins TRBV7-2 to TRBJ2-1; D is undetermined. The CDR3 covers 14 residues. Germline V gene data show CDR1 as SGHTA and CDR2 as FQGNSA. V lost 2 bases to trimming and J lost 5 bases, with 10 bases between them. In DNA, the CDR3 is TGTGCCAGCAGCTTATTCTGGGTAGACAATGAGCAGTTCTTC. Protein: CASSLFWVDNEQFF.

The rearrangement uses TRBV7-3 and TRBJ2-5, with TRBD2 identical over 13 bases. The V segment lost 1 base and the J segment 5 bases; nucleotides outside the gene matches: 1. The CDR3 runs to 15 residues. Germline CDR1 SGHTA, CDR2 FQGTGA. This CDR3 is CASSLMGLAGETQYF. The CDR3 DNA is TGTGCCAGCAGCTTAATGGGACTAGCGGGGGAGACCCAGTACTTC. Complete variable domain (other parts from reference TRBV7-3 and TRBJ2-5): GAGVSQTPSNKVTEKGKYVELRCDPISGHTALYWYRQSLGQGPEFLIYFQGTGAADDSGLPNDRFFAVRPEGSVSTLKIQRTERGDSAVYLCASSLMGLAGETQYFGPGTRLLVL.

The chain recombines TRBV5-4 with TRBJ1-1; 7 nucleotides align to TRBD1. V lost 4 bases, J lost 4 bases, and 7 bases stayed unmatched. Germline lookup yields CDR1 SGHNT and CDR2 YYREEE (reference sequence). This CDR3 has 14 residues. The CDR3 reads CASSGGRGLTEAFF. The CDR3 DNA sequence: TGTGCCAGCAGCGGCGGGAGGGGGCTCACTGAAGCTTTCTTT. Looking up the rest from reference TRBV5-4 and TRBJ1-1 gives the full variable domain: ETGVTQSPTHLIKTRGQQVTLRCSSQSGHNTVSWYQQALGQGPQFIFQYYREEENGRGNFPPRFSGLQFPNYSSELNVNALELDDSALYLCASSGGRGLTEAFFGQGTRLTVV.

The rearrangement uses TRBV11-3 and TRBJ2-2, with 12 bases that match TRBD2. Germline CDR1 and CDR2: SGHNT and YENEEA. Trimming cost V 5 bases and J 5 bases; bases outside gene matches: 6. The CDR3 consists of 16 residues. The CDR3 reads CASSPAGTSGTGELFF. Written as DNA, the CDR3 is TGTGCCAGCAGCCCAGCCGGGACTAGCGGGACCGGGGAGCTGTTTTTT.

The gene calls are TRBV5-4 and TRBJ1-6; 10 bases are shared with TRBD1. Per the germline V gene, CDR1 is SGHNT and CDR2 is YYREEE (reference sequence). CDR3 size: 16 residues. Losses at the gene ends were 3 bases for V and 6 bases for J; bases not matched to a gene: 6. CDR3 nucleotides: TGTGCCAGCAGCTACGGACAGGGGGGGATTAATTCACCCCTCCACTTT. Its translation is CASSYGQGGINSPLHF.